The 21 T cell receptor beta chains below all came from one sample that was sequenced in a study of blood T cell repertoires in COVID-19. Only in-frame clones appear in the TCRdb table, and some are missing; sequencing was by immunoSEQ multiplex PCR. The table shows around 190,000 clones, with approximately 86% occurring only once. Sequencing was carried out using peripheral blood. Receptors were obtained from a man aged 50-60 years with active or convalescent COVID-19.

This chain uses TRBV7-3 with TRBJ1-5; unclear D gene. Germline V gives CDR1 SGHTA, CDR2 FQGTGA. This CDR3 region has 19 residues. Trimming cost V 3 bases and J 2 bases, with 23 bases left between them. The CDR3 here is CASSFLTAPQGGGNQPQHF. The CDR3 nucleotides read TGTGCCAGCAGCTTTCTTACAGCACCCCAAGGTGGTGGCAATCAGCCCCAGCATTTT. Based on the CDR3 plus reference TRBV7-3 and TRBJ1-5, the full variable domain is GAGVSQTPSNKVTEKGKYVELRCDPISGHTALYWYRQSLGQGPEFLIYFQGTGAADDSGLPNDRFFAVRPEGSVSTLKIQRTERGDSAVYLCASSFLTAPQGGGNQPQHFGDGTRLSIL.

This rearrangement joins TRBV5-5 to TRBJ1-2; D unresolved. The germline gives CDR1 SGHKS, CDR2 YYEKEE (reference sequence). The CDR3 has 14 amino acids. V lost 0 bases and J 3 bases, leaving 9 bases between the germline ends. The chain's CDR3 is CASSLAGRYYGYTF. The CDR3 DNA is TGTGCCAGCAGCTTGGCTGGGCGATACTATGGCTACACCTTC.

In its sample, this clone was seen once. J is TRBJ1-1 and V is TRBV19; 8 bases match TRBD1. V was pared by 6 bases and J by 0 bases, with 3 bases of the junction left unmatched. The CDR3 consists of 14 residues. The V gene's germline CDR1 is LNHDA and CDR2 SQIVND (reference sequence). As DNA, the CDR3 is TGTGCCAGTAGGTCAGGGGGCCTGAACACTGAAGCTTTCTTT. It encodes CASRSGGLNTEAFF.

This clone was counted a single time. The genes are TRBV19 and TRBJ2-2; TRBD1 matches at 9 bases. CDR1 and CDR2 from the germline V gene are LNHDA and SQIVND (reference sequence). This CDR3 is 15 amino acids long. The V and J ends lost 5 bases and 2 bases, in that order; junction bases with no gene match: 3. The CDR3 region has the DNA TGTGCCAGTAGTGCGGACAGGGGAAACACCGGGGAGCTGTTTTTT. Translating gives CASSADRGNTGELFF.

The CDR3 bases are TGTGCCAGCAGCTTTGAACAGGGGGCTGGCACTGAAGCTTTCTTT. Amino acid sequence: CASSFEQGAGTEAFF. The genes are TRBV7-2 and TRBJ1-1; 9 positions match TRBD1. Germline trimming cut 3 bases from V and 4 bases from J; bases unmatched to any gene: 6. The CDR3 runs 15 residues. Per the germline V gene, CDR1 is SGHTA and CDR2 is FQGNSA.

The chain carries TRBV6-1 and TRBJ1-2, with D possibly being TRBD1 (5 bases). Germline CDR1 MNHNS, CDR2 SASEGT. The germline V and J ends were trimmed by 2 bases and 3 bases, with 13 bases remaining between them. The length of the CDR3 is 15 residues. CDR3 protein: CASSEPQTGDYGYTF. The DNA of the CDR3 is TGTGCCAGCAGTGAACCCCAAACAGGAGACTATGGCTACACCTTC.

This clone was seen only a few times. The V call is TRBV18, the J call TRBJ1-5; possible D gene TRBD1, 6 bases. Deletions cut 6 bases from V and 2 bases from J, with 14 bases between. Per the germline V gene, CDR1 is KGHSH and CDR2 is LQKENI. The CDR3 runs to 15 residues. This CDR3 is CASSERAGGNQPQHF. As DNA, the CDR3 is TGTGCCAGCTCGGAACGGGCAGGGGGCAATCAGCCCCAGCATTTT. Full variable domain (rest looked up from reference TRBV18 and TRBJ1-5): NAGVMQNPRHLVRRRGQEARLRCSPMKGHSHVYWYRQLPEEGLKFMVYLQKENIIDESGMPKERFSAEFPKEGPSILRIQQVVRGDSAAYFCASSERAGGNQPQHFGDGTRLSIL.

The rearrangement uses TRBV29-1 and TRBJ1-1; D remains unclear. This CDR3 spans 15 amino acids. Germline CDR1 reads SQVTM; CDR2 reads ANQGSEA. The V end lost 3 bases, the J end lost 2 bases, and 16 bases lay between the germline ends. CDR3 sequence (DNA): TGCAGCGTTGAGTATGGTGTAGCGGTTAACACTGAAGCTTTCTTT. This codes for CSVEYGVAVNTEAFF.

V is TRBV11-3 and J is TRBJ2-5; D is undetermined. Germline CDR1 is SGHNT and CDR2 is YENEEA. The CDR3 totals 13 residues. Trimming took 8 bases from V and 1 from J, leaving 11 bases between them. CDR3 DNA: TGTGCCAGCGCCCCCACATTCCAAGAGACCCAGTACTTC. It is translated as CASAPTFQETQYF.

The chain links TRBV7-2 to TRBJ1-4; 10 bases agree with TRBD1. The germline V gene encodes CDR1 SGHTA and CDR2 FQGNSA. J gave up 2 bases and V 3 bases, and 9 bases lay outside the gene matches. The CDR3 covers 18 residues. DNA of the CDR3: TGTGCCAGCAGCTTGCCTCGGGACAGGGGAACGACTAATGAAAAACTGTTTTTT. This encodes CASSLPRDRGTTNEKLFF. Complete variable domain (other parts from reference TRBV7-2 and TRBJ1-4): GAGVSQSPSNKVTEKGKDVELRCDPISGHTALYWYRQSLGQGLEFLIYFQGNSAPDKSGLPSDRFSAERTGGSVSTLTIQRTQQEDSAVYLCASSLPRDRGTTNEKLFFGSGTQLSVL.

The chain links TRBV19 to TRBJ1-5; 10 bases match TRBD1. The germline CDR1 and CDR2 sequences are LNHDA and SQIVND (reference sequence). V dropped 5 bases and J dropped 1; count of bases not matched to a gene: 5. CDR3 length: 16 residues. In nucleotides, the CDR3 is TGTGCCAGTAGTTCCGGACAGGGGGGAAGCAATCAGCCCCAGCATTTT. This sequence encodes CASSSGQGGSNQPQHF.

This chain connects TRBV4-2 to TRBJ1-2; 7 bases agree with TRBD1. V was clipped by 3 bases and J by 4 bases; unmatched bases: 8. Per the germline V gene, CDR1 is LGHNA and CDR2 is YNFKEQ. The CDR3 is 15 residues long. The CDR3 spells CASSQTGTVIYGYTF. The CDR3 region has the DNA TGTGCCAGCAGCCAGACCGGGACAGTGATCTATGGCTACACCTTC.

The chain carries TRBV5-1 and TRBJ2-1, with D perhaps TRBD1 (7 bases). Germline values: CDR1 SGHRS, CDR2 YFSETQ. The V and J ends lost 2 bases and 0 bases respectively, with 12 bases between them. The CDR3 has 16 residues. Written as DNA, the CDR3 is TGCGCCAGCAGCTTCAGGGGGGAGAGCTCCTACAATGAGCAGTTCTTC. Translation: CASSFRGESSYNEQFF. The full variable domain, rest sourced from reference TRBV5-1 and TRBJ2-1, is KAGVTQTPRYLIKTRGQQVTLSCSPISGHRSVSWYQQTPGQGLQFLFEYFSETQRNKGNFPGRFSGRQFSNSRSEMNVSTLELGDSALYLCASSFRGESSYNEQFFGPGTRLTVL.

The chain employs TRBV4-2 and TRBJ1-6; 11 nucleotides align to TRBD1. The ends lost 6 bases at V and 9 bases at J; junction bases unmatched: 10. From germline, CDR1 is LGHNA and CDR2 YNFKEQ. The length of the CDR3 is 16 residues. The CDR3 DNA reads TGTGCCAGCAGAGCCTCAACCGGGACAGGGGGTTCACCCCTCCACTTT. Translation: CASRASTGTGGSPLHF.

This clone was seen only once. The CDR3 protein is CASSRTGSGVYGYTF. CDR3 bases: TGTGCCAGCAGCCGTACAGGGTCCGGTGTCTATGGCTACACCTTC. This chain connects TRBV7-9 to TRBJ1-2, with D perhaps TRBD1 (6 bases). CDR3 size: 15 residues. Germline CDR1 is SEHNR and CDR2 is FQNEAQ (reference sequence). Trimming pared 5 bases from V and 4 bases from J, leaving 17 bases between. Supplemented by reference TRBV7-9 and TRBJ1-2, the full variable domain reads DTGVSQNPRHKITKRGQNVTFRCDPISEHNRLYWYRQTLGQGPEFLTYFQNEAQLEKSRLLSDRFSAERPKGSFSTLEIQRTEQGDSAMYLCASSRTGSGVYGYTFGSGTRLTVV.

V gene TRBV5-1 combines with J gene TRBJ1-2; 11 bases line up with TRBD1. From germline, CDR1 is SGHRS and CDR2 YFSETQ. The CDR3 totals 15 residues. The V gene end was trimmed by 4 bases and the J gene end by 4 bases; junction bases not matched to a gene: 6. The CDR3 here is CASSPGQGAFYGYTF. The CDR3 nucleotides read TGCGCCAGCAGCCCAGGACAGGGGGCTTTCTATGGCTACACCTTC.

Here the CDR3 DNA reads TGTGCCAGCTCACGCGGGACGTTGGACGGGGAGCTGTTTTTT. It encodes CASSRGTLDGELFF. This sequence joins TRBV18 and TRBJ2-2, with a tentative D call TRBD2 (6 bases). Trimming removed 4 bases from V and 7 bases from J, with 13 bases in between. The CDR3 is 14 amino acids. Looked up from germline, CDR1 is KGHSH and CDR2 is LQKENI. The full variable domain, in which reference TRBV18 and TRBJ2-2 provide the parts outside the CDR3, is NAGVMQNPRHLVRRRGQEARLRCSPMKGHSHVYWYRQLPEEGLKFMVYLQKENIIDESGMPKERFSAEFPKEGPSILRIQQVVRGDSAAYFCASSRGTLDGELFFGEGSRLTVL.

This chain uses TRBV20-1 with TRBJ2-1; 10 bases line up with TRBD2. Germline V gene data show CDR1 as DFQATT and CDR2 as SNEGSKA (reference sequence). Trimming at V came to 3 bases and at J to 4 bases, leaving 3 bases not matched to a gene. The CDR3 is 14 amino acids. The CDR3 here is CSASLAGGYNEQFF. The CDR3 coding sequence is TGCAGTGCTAGTTTAGCGGGAGGATACAATGAGCAGTTCTTC.

The V call is TRBV19, the J call TRBJ1-4, with D perhaps TRBD1 (5 bases). From germline, CDR1 is LNHDA and CDR2 SQIVND (reference sequence). The germline V and J ends were trimmed by 5 bases and 3 bases, with 10 bases remaining between them. The length of the CDR3 is 14 residues. The CDR3 region has the DNA TGTGCCAGTAGTTGGGGCAGTTCTAATGAAAAACTGTTTTTT. This gives the protein CASSWGSSNEKLFF.

The chain links TRBV28 to TRBJ2-3; D unclear. Germline V CDR1 and CDR2: MDHEN, SYDVKM. The CDR3 is 11 amino acids. Trimming removed 6 bases at V and 10 bases at J, with 11 bases between. In DNA form, the CDR3 reads TGTGCCAGCAGCCATAGTTATTCGCAGTATTTT. It codes for CASSHSYSQYF.

This clone has just one count. The rearrangement links TRBV30 to TRBJ2-3; D may be TRBD2 (6 bases). Germline V gene lookup returns CDR1 GTSNPN and CDR2 SVGIG (reference sequence). V was pared by 0 bases and J by 3 bases, with 13 bases between. This CDR3 region has 15 residues. CDR3 sequence: CAWSVLGRTTDTQYF. The CDR3 DNA follows: TGTGCCTGGAGTGTACTCGGGAGAACAACAGATACGCAGTATTTT.